Following are 21 T cell receptor beta chains from one sample sequenced in a study of blood T cell repertoires in COVID-19. The protocol was immunoSEQ multiplex PCR, while the TCRdb copy is restricted to in-frame clones and leaves out a portion. Found here are about 200,000 clones, 84% of them singletons; the top ten hold less than 20%. The sequenced sample consisted of peripheral blood. The receptors were sampled from a human donor in a cohort sampled during active COVID-19.

This clone was observed once. The CDR3: CATSEGDSWPKETQYF. The CDR3 DNA sequence: TGTGCCACCAGTGAAGGGGACAGTTGGCCCAAAGAGACCCAGTACTTC. V usage is TRBV24-1 and J usage is TRBJ2-5; 7 bases are a match to TRBD1. The germline gives CDR1 KGHDR, CDR2 SFDVKD. The CDR3 contains 16 residues. Trimming at V came to 4 bases and at J to 3 bases, leaving 10 bases not matched to a gene.

Comment on this clone: A junction end diverges from the germline sequence, so it may reflect a read error. The chain is built from TRBV28 and TRBJ1-2, with D perhaps TRBD1 (5 bases). Per germline, CDR1 MDHEN and CDR2 SYDVKM. This CDR3 is built from 13 residues. The CDR3 protein is CARRRGGEDGYTF. CDR3 nucleotide sequence: TGTGCCCGCAGGCGGGGGGGGGAGGATGGCTACACCTTC.

This chain connects TRBV2 to TRBJ1-2; D is perhaps TRBD1 (6 bases). Trimming stripped 0 bases from V and 8 bases from J, with 13 bases between. The V gene's germline CDR1 is SNHLY and CDR2 FYNNEI. CDR3 length equals 14 residues. CDR3 sequence reads: CASSEAQGISGYTF. The CDR3 coding sequence is TGTGCCAGCAGTGAAGCTCAGGGGATTTCGGGCTACACCTTC.

V and J are TRBV5-4 and TRBJ2-1; D ambiguous. Trimming took off 7 bases at V and 5 bases at J, with 7 bases between the two ends. This CDR3 region has 11 residues. Per germline, CDR1 SGHNT and CDR2 YYREEE (reference sequence). This CDR3 reads CASAENNEQFF. CDR3 nucleotides: TGTGCCAGCGCGGAGAACAATGAGCAGTTCTTC. Variable domain in full (rest from reference TRBV5-4 and TRBJ2-1): ETGVTQSPTHLIKTRGQQVTLRCSSQSGHNTVSWYQQALGQGPQFIFQYYREEENGRGNFPPRFSGLQFPNYSSELNVNALELDDSALYLCASAENNEQFFGPGTRLTVL.

This clone appeared many times. The chain recombines TRBV5-3 with TRBJ1-2; TRBD1 matches 7 bases. TRBV5-3 is placed among ORFs of uncertain function. The CDR3 loop spans 14 amino acids. Germline trimming cut 6 bases from V and 6 bases from J; bases unmatched to any gene: 11. As DNA, the CDR3 is TGTGCCAGAATTAAACAGGGGTACCTTAATGGCTACACCTTC. It encodes CARIKQGYLNGYTF.

The V call is TRBV5-1, the J call TRBJ1-5; no definite D call. The CDR3 totals 13 residues. The germline V gene encodes CDR1 SGHRS and CDR2 YFSETQ. V was cut by 4 bases and J by 4 bases, with 9 bases left in between. The CDR3 DNA reads as TGCGCCAGCAGCCCCAACACAAATCAGCCCCAGCATTTT. Translating it yields CASSPNTNQPQHF.

For the CDR3, the DNA is TGTGCCAGCAGCCAGGCGCGGGAGAAGGGACTCTACAATGAGCAGTTCTTC. Amino acid sequence: CASSQAREKGLYNEQFF. V is TRBV3-1 (or the pseudogene TRBV3-2) and J is TRBJ2-1; 7 bases align to TRBD2. The length of the CDR3 is 17 residues. Germline V gene sequence: CDR1 LGHDT, CDR2 YNNKEL (reference sequence). With 3 bases clipped from V and 3 bases from J, the junction kept 11 bases outside the gene matches.

The rearrangement uses TRBV18 and TRBJ2-3; a weak D match, TRBD2 (5 bases). The CDR3 contains 16 residues. The V gene lost 1 base and the J gene lost 4 bases, with 15 bases spanning the gap. Germline loops: CDR1 KGHSH, CDR2 LQKENI. For the CDR3, the DNA is TGTGCCAGCTCACCACGTGGGAGAAGCGTGGCAGATACGCAGTATTTT. Translating it yields CASSPRGRSVADTQYF.

The J gene is TRBJ2-2, the V gene TRBV7-2, with TRBD1 identical over 9 bases. With V trimmed by 5 bases and J by 5 bases, 6 bases remained unmatched. The CDR3 is 15 amino acids. Germline values: CDR1 SGHTA, CDR2 FQGNSA. This CDR3 is CASSVGTGRTGELFF. CDR3 sequence (DNA): TGTGCCAGCAGCGTCGGGACAGGGAGAACCGGGGAGCTGTTTTTT.

This clone was detected once. The genes are TRBV5-4 and TRBJ2-7; 9 nucleotides align to TRBD1. The CDR3 is made up of 15 amino acids. Trimming cost V 0 bases and J 6 bases; bases outside gene matches: 7. Germline-derived CDR1 and CDR2 are SGHNT and YYREEE (reference sequence). The CDR3 sequence is CASSLDPGTGFEQYF. The CDR3 region has the DNA TGTGCCAGCAGCTTGGATCCCGGGACAGGGTTCGAGCAGTACTTC.

This chain links TRBV20-1 with TRBJ2-3, with 9 bases that match TRBD2. This CDR3 has 15 amino acids. From germline, CDR1 is DFQATT and CDR2 SNEGSKA (reference sequence). V lost 3 bases to trimming and J lost 2 bases; unmatched junction nucleotides: 6. CDR3 loop: CSASYLAGPTDTQYF. CDR3 in DNA: TGCAGTGCTAGTTACCTAGCGGGGCCCACAGATACGCAGTATTTT.

V gene TRBV27 combines with J gene TRBJ1-1; 9 nucleotides line up with TRBD1. From germline, CDR1 is MNHEY and CDR2 SMNVEV (reference sequence). The V gene end was trimmed by 7 bases and the J gene end by 4 bases; junction bases not matched to a gene: 13. This CDR3 region has 16 residues. The CDR3 DNA sequence: TGTGCCAGCATTCGAACGGGACAGGGTTTGGGCACTGAAGCTTTCTTT. It codes for CASIRTGQGLGTEAFF.

The gene calls are TRBV2 and TRBJ2-3; 9 bases are a match to TRBD1. Germline CDR1 is SNHLY and CDR2 is FYNNEI. Trimming cost V 4 bases and J 4 bases; bases outside gene matches: 3. This CDR3 has 14 residues. The chain's CDR3 is CASSADRGADTQYF. The CDR3 coding sequence is TGTGCCAGCAGTGCGGACAGGGGCGCAGATACGCAGTATTTT. Supplemented by reference TRBV2 and TRBJ2-3, the full variable domain reads EPEVTQTPSHQVTQMGQEVILRCVPISNHLYFYWYRQILGQKVEFLVSFYNNEISEKSEIFDDQFSVERPDGSNFTLKIRSTKLEDSAMYFCASSADRGADTQYFGPGTRLTVL.

The chain carries TRBV3-1 (or the pseudogene TRBV3-2) and TRBJ2-3; 9 nucleotides line up with TRBD1. This CDR3 has 16 amino acids. V lost 4 bases to trimming and J lost 5 bases; unmatched junction nucleotides: 10. The germline gives CDR1 LGHDT, CDR2 YNNKEL (reference sequence). This CDR3 is CASSPEDRGWVDTQYF. The CDR3 bases are TGTGCCAGCAGCCCCGAGGACAGGGGATGGGTAGATACGCAGTATTTT.

The J gene is TRBJ2-1, the V gene TRBV7-3; 8 bases map to TRBD2. Germline-derived CDR1 and CDR2 are SGHTA and FQGTGA. The CDR3 has 17 amino acids. The V segment lost 3 bases and the J segment 3 bases; nucleotides outside the gene matches: 10. This CDR3 is CASSLSGPGTSYNEQFF. The CDR3 DNA is TGTGCCAGCAGCTTGTCGGGACCCGGGACTAGCTACAATGAGCAGTTCTTC.

The chain joins TRBV9 to TRBJ2-2; the D gene is possibly TRBD2 (6 bases). The germline gives CDR1 SGDLS, CDR2 YYNGEE. V was cut by 0 bases and J by 3 bases, with 18 bases left in between. This CDR3 comprises 18 residues. For the CDR3, the DNA is TGTGCCAGCAGCGTAGAGATCGGAGGGCCGAAACACACCGGGGAGCTGTTTTTT. Amino acids: CASSVEIGGPKHTGELFF.

This clone was detected only once. The rearrangement links TRBV20-1 to TRBJ2-1; TRBD2 matches 7 bases. The CDR3 is 11 residues long. The trim removed 6 bases at V and 7 bases at J, leaving 3 bases unmatched. CDR1 DFQATT and CDR2 SNEGSKA come from the germline V gene (reference sequence). The CDR3 nucleotides are TGCAGTGCCTCCGGGAGGAATGAGCAGTTCTTC. It is translated as CSASGRNEQFF.

The chain couples TRBV6-6 to TRBJ1-2, with 11 bases that match TRBD1. CDR1 is MNHNY and CDR2 is SVGAGI in the germline V gene (reference sequence). The CDR3 extends over 13 amino acids. Trimming cost V 10 bases and J 6 bases; bases outside gene matches: 7. The chain's CDR3 is CANQDRGRNGYTF. CDR3 in DNA: TGTGCCAATCAGGACAGGGGGCGGAATGGCTACACCTTC.

This clone was seen only once. The genes are TRBV4-2 and TRBJ1-2, with TRBD1 as a possible D gene (5 bases). In germline, CDR1 is LGHNA, CDR2 YNFKEQ. V was shortened by 0 bases and J by 5 bases, with 16 bases between the two germline ends. The CDR3 runs to 16 residues. The DNA for the CDR3 is TGTGCCAGCAGCCAAGATGTTAATGAGGGACTATATGGCTACACCTTC. The encoded protein is CASSQDVNEGLYGYTF.

This sequence joins TRBV5-6 and TRBJ1-2; 12 bases fit TRBD1. The CDR3 length is 16 residues. V shed 4 bases and J 4 bases; nucleotides not matched to a gene: 8. Germline loops: CDR1 SGHDT, CDR2 YYEEEE. The CDR3 loop is CASSPGTGGIGYGYTF. In DNA, the CDR3 is TGTGCCAGCAGCCCAGGGACAGGGGGCATCGGCTATGGCTACACCTTC.

This chain connects TRBV21-1 to TRBJ2-3; the table's D call TRBD2 went unverified against the DNA. TRBV21-1 is described as a pseudogene. This CDR3 contains 11 residues. The CDR3 sequence is CASPGADTQYF. In DNA, the CDR3 is TGTGCCTCTCCGGGGGCAGATACGCAGTATTTT.